This entry is about one T cell receptor (beta chain). The target of this receptor is not known. Base qualities are missing; no much larger clone stands one base away. The CDR3, from cysteine to phenylalanine, totals 15 residues. Solely the CDR3 DNA is kept, with 45 bases framed from the first base. Compared with germline, V lacks 5 bases and J lacks 0 bases; bases without a gene match: 7. CDR1 is given as MNHEY and CDR2 as SMNVEV, both from the germline V gene (reference sequence). Explained via the paper, the time point label denotes: baseline before first vaccination. Vaccinee samples came from UK trials COV001 and COV002, including a single-blind randomized controlled phase 2/3 trial of AZD1222 (ChAdOx1 nCoV-19) in healthy adults. For TCRbeta chain sequencing, PBMC samples from trial participants were taken at day 0 and at day 28 after the second dose. This sample was included in a study of T cell responses to AZD1222 COVID-19 vaccine (dated by TCRdb to the early 2020s). A note on the overall study: AZD1222 recipients with second doses at about 4 weeks or about 12 weeks were pooled, because spike-specific TCR depth and breadth did not differ between schedules. Enrollment into the trials was organized by age into subgroups of 18-55, 56-69 and 70-plus years, and those subgroups contained about 160, 30 and 59 TCR-sequenced participants, respectively. TCR sequencing covered more than 230 trial participants: 200 to 220 given two doses of AZD1222 and about 26 given two doses of MenACWY control vaccine. Summary of the overall study and its limitations: In the small 56-69-year group, the increase in depth fell short of significance, most likely because of low power. Participants were mostly white British, with more females than males. The authors suggested clonal diversity may have been underestimated. Conclusions about previously exposed vaccinees are limited because only five to seven AZD1222 recipients were SARS-CoV-2 seropositive at baseline. No day 14 peak-response samples were available, so repertoires were characterized only after the peak T cell response. Vaccine-associated CD4 TCRs spanned the whole spike protein, with dominant responses in regions 160-218 and 743-854. Reportedly, almost half of the unique spike-specific TCRs recognized epitopes lying outside the regions that are mutated in the B.1.351 and B.1.1.7 variants. After two AZD1222 doses, both the breadth and the depth of spike-specific TCRs were significantly higher than at day 0 and than in MenACWY recipients.

The CDR3 regions of human TCRbeta chains were subjected to immunosequencing. On the study's bioinformatics: TCRs in the repertoires were compared against a reference library of SARS-CoV-2-specific TCRs that had been generated with the MIRA antigen-specificity platform. Breadth meant the fraction of unique TCRs that were SARS-CoV-2-associated, whereas depth meant the fraction of total T cells that were SARS-CoV-2-associated. Using the MIRA data, each spike-specific TCR was assigned both to the spike region to which the TCR was reactive and to a CD4 or CD8 class. Log10-transformed breadth and depth values were compared by one-way ANOVA with Sidak's multiple comparisons tests. TCRdb limited this immuneACCESS table to in-frame rearrangements with V and J called. A share of clones is missing; checked studies link under half to unresolved V genes, and the rest is unexplained. The D gene and trimming were derived from the DNA, and the V and J assignments and clone size from that table. This sample lists over 120,000 clones; roughly 90% were detected once. About 5% of the sample is in the top ten clones.

This material consisted of peripheral blood, taken on day 0 of AZD1222 vaccination. The TCR comes from an adult in good health. This receptor chain uses TRBV27 and TRBJ2-7, with 7 junctional bases fitting TRBD1. The DNA sequence is given as TGTGCCAGCAGTACGCGACAGGGCCCCTCCTACGAGCAGTACTTC. Translation gives CASSTRQGPSYEQYF.